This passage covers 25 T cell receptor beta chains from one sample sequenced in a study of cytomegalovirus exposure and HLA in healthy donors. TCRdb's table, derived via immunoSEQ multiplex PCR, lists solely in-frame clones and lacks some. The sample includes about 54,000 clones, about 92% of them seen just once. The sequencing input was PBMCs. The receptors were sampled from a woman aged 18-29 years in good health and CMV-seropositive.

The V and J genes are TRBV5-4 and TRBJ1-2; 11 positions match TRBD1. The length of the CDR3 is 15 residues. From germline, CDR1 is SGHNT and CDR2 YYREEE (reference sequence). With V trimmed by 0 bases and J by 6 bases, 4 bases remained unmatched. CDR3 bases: TGTGCCAGCAGCTTGGTGGACAGGGGGCGCGATGGCTACACCTTC. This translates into CASSLVDRGRDGYTF.

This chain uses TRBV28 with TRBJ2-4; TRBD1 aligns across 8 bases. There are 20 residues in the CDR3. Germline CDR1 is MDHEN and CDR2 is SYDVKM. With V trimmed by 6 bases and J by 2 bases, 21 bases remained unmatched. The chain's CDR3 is CASRQLSGTGSITTKNIQYF. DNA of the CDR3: TGTGCCAGCAGGCAGTTGTCGGGGACAGGCTCAATCACCACCAAAAACATTCAGTACTTC.

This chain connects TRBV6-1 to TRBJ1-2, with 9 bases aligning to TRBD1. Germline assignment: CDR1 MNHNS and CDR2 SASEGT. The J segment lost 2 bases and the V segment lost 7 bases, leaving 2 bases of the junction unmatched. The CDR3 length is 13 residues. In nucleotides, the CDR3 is TGTGCCAGCACCGACAGGGGGAACTATGGCTACACCTTC. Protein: CASTDRGNYGYTF.

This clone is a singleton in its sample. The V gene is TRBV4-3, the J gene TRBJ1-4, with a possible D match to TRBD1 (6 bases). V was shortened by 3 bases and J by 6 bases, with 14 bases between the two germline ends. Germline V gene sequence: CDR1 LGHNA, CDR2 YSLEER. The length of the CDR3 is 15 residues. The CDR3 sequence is CASSQRTVSDEKLFF. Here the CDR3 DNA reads TGCGCCAGCAGCCAGAGGACAGTGAGTGATGAAAAACTGTTTTTT.

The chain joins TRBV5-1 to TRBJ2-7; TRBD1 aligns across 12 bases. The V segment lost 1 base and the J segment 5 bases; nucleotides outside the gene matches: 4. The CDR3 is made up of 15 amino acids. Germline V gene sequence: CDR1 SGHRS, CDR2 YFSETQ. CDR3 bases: TGCGCCAGCAGCTTGAGGGACAGGGGGCGCGACGAGCAGTACTTC. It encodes CASSLRDRGRDEQYF.

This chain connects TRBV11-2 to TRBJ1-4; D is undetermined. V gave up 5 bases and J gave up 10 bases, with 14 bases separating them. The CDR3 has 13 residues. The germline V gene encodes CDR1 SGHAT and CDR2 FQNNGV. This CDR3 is CASSPDSPGKLFF. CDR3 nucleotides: TGTGCCAGCAGCCCCGACTCTCCGGGAAAACTGTTTTTT.

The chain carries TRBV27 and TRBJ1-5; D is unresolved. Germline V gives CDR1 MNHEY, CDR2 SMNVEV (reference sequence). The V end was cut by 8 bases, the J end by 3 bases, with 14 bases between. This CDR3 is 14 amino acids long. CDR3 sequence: CASGFWGDNQPQHF. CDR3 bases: TGTGCCAGCGGGTTTTGGGGAGACAATCAGCCCCAGCATTTT.

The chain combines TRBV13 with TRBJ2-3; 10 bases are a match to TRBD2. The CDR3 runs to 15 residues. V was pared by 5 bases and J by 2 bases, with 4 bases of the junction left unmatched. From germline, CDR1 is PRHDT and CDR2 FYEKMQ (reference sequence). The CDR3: CASSPTSGVTDTQYF. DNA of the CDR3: TGTGCCAGCAGCCCTACTAGCGGGGTCACAGATACGCAGTATTTT.

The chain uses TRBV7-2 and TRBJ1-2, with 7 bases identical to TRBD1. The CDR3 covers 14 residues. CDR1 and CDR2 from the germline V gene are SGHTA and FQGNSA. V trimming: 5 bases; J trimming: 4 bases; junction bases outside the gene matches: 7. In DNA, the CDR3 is TGTGCCAGCAGCCCTCGACAGGGTACCTATGGCTACACCTTC. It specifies CASSPRQGTYGYTF.

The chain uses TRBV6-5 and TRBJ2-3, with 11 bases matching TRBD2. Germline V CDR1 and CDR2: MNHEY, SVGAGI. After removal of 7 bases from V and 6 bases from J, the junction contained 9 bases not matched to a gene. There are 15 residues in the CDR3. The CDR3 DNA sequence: TGTGCCAGCAACCACCTGACTAGCGGGGTGGATACGCAGTATTTT. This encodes CASNHLTSGVDTQYF.

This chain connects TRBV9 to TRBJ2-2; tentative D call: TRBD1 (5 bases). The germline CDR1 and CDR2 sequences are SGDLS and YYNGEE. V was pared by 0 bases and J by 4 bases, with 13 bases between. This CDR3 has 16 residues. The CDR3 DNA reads TGTGCCAGCAGCGTAGTTAGTCAGGGTGGCACCGGGGAGCTGTTTTTT. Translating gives CASSVVSQGGTGELFF. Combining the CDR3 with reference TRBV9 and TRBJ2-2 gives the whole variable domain DSGVTQTPKHLITATGQRVTLRCSPRSGDLSVYWYQQSLDQGLQFLIQYYNGEERAKGNILERFSAQQFPDLHSELNLSSLELGDSALYFCASSVVSQGGTGELFFGEGSRLTVL.

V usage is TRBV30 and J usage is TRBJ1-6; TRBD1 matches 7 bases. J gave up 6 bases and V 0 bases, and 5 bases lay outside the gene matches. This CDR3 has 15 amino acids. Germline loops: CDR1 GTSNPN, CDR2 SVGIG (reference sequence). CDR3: CAWSVKQGSNSPLHF. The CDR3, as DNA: TGTGCCTGGAGTGTTAAACAGGGGAGTAATTCACCCCTCCACTTT. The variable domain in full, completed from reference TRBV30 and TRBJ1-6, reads SQTIHQWPATLVQPVGSPLSLECTVEGTSNPNLYWYRQAAGRGLQLLFYSVGIGQISSEVPQNLSASRPQDRQFILSSKKLLLSDSGFYLCAWSVKQGSNSPLHFGNGTRLTVT.

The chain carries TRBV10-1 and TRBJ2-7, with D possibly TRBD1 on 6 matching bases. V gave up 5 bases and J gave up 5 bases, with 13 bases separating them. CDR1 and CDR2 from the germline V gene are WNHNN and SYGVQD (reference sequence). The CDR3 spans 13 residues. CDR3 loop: CASSTTGFHEQYF. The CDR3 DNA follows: TGCGCCAGCAGTACAACAGGGTTCCACGAGCAGTACTTC.

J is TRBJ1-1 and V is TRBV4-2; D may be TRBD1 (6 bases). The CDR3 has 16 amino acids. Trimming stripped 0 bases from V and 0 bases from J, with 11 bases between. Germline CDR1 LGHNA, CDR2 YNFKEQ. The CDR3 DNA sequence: TGTGCCAGCAGCCAAGATGAAAGGACAGTGAACACTGAAGCTTTCTTT. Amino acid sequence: CASSQDERTVNTEAFF.

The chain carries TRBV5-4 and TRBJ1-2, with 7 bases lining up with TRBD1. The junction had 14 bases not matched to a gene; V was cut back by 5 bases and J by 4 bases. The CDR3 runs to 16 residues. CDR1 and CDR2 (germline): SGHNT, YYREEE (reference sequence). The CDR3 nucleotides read TGTGCCAGCAGTACCGCGATATCGGGACAGATCTATGGCTACACCTTC. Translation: CASSTAISGQIYGYTF.

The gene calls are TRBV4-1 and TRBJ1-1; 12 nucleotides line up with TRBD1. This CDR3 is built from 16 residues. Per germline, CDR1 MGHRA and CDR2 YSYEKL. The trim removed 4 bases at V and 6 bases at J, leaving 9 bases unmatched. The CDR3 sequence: CASSRYPGQGAAEAFF. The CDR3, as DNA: TGCGCCAGCAGCCGTTACCCGGGACAGGGGGCCGCTGAAGCTTTCTTT.

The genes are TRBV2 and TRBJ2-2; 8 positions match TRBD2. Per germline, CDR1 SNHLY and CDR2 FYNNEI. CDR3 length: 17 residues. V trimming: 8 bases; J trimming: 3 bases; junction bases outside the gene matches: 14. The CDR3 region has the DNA TGTGCCAGCTCCAATGCAGGCAGCGGGGGACACACCGGGGAGCTGTTTTTT. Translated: CASSNAGSGGHTGELFF.

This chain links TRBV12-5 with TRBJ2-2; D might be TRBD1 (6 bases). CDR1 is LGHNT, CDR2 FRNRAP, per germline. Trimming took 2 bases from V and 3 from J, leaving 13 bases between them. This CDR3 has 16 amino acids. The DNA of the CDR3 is TGTGCTAGTGGTTTGTTCCTAGACAGGCACACCGGGGAGCTGTTTTTT. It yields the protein CASGLFLDRHTGELFF. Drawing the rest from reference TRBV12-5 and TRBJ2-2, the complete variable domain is DARVTQTPRHKVTEMGQEVTMRCQPILGHNTVFWYRQTMMQGLELLAYFRNRAPLDDSGMPKDRFSAEMPDATLATLKIQPSEPRDSAVYFCASGLFLDRHTGELFFGEGSRLTVL.

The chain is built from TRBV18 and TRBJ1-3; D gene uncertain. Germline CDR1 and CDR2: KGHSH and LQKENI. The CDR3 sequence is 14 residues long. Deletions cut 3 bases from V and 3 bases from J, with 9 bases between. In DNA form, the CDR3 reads TGTGCCAGCTCACCTCCACTACGTGGAAACACCATATATTTT. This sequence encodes CASSPPLRGNTIYF. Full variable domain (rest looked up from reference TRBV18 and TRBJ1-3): NAGVMQNPRHLVRRRGQEARLRCSPMKGHSHVYWYRQLPEEGLKFMVYLQKENIIDESGMPKERFSAEFPKEGPSILRIQQVVRGDSAAYFCASSPPLRGNTIYFGEGSWLTVV.

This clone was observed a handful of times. The CDR3 loop reads CASSKGSETQYF. CDR3 coding DNA: TGTGCCAGCAGCAAAGGGAGTGAGACCCAGTACTTC. This chain uses TRBV21-1 with TRBJ2-5; the table's D call, TRBD2, has no DNA check behind it. TRBV21-1 is a pseudogene segment. This CDR3 is built from 12 residues.

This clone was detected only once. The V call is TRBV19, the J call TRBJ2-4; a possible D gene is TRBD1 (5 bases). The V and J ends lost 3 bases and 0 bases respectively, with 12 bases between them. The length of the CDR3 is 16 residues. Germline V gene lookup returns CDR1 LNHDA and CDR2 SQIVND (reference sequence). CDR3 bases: TGTGCCAGTAGTATTGGGCAGGGATTAGCCAAAAACATTCAGTACTTC. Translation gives CASSIGQGLAKNIQYF.

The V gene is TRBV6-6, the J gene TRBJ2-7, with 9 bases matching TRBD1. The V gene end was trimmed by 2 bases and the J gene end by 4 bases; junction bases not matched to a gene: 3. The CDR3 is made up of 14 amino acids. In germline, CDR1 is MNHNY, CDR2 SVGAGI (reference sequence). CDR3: CASSYTGGTYEQYF. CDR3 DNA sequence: TGTGCCAGCAGTTACACAGGGGGCACATACGAGCAGTACTTC.

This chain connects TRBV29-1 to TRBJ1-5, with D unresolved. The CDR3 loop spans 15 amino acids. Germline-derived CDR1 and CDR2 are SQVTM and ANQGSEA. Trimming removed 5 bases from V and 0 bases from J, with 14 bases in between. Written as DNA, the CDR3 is TGCAGCGTTTTAGTCGGACGGGGTAGCAATCAGCCCCAGCATTTT. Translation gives CSVLVGRGSNQPQHF.

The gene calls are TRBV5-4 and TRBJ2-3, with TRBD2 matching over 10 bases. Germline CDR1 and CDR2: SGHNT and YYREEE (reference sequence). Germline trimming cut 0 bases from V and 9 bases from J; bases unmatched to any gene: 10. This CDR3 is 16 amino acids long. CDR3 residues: CASSLGPSGGPQTQYF. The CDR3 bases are TGTGCCAGCAGCTTGGGTCCTAGCGGGGGTCCGCAGACGCAGTATTTT.

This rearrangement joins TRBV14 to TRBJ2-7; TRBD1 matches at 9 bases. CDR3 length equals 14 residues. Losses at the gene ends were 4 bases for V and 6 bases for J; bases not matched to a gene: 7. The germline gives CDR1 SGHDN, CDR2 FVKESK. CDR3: CASSRIQGAAEQYF. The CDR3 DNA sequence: TGTGCCAGCAGCCGAATACAGGGGGCTGCCGAGCAGTACTTC.